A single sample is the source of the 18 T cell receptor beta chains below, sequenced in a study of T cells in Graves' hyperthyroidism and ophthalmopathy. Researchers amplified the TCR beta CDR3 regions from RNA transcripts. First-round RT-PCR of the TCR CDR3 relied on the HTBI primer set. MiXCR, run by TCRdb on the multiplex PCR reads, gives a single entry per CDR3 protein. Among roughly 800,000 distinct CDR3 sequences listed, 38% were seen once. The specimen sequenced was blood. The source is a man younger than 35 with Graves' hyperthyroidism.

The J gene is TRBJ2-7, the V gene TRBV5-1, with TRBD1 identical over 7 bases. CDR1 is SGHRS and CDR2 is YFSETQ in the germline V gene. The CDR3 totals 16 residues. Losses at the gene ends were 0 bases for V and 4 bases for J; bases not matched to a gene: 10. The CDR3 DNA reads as TGCGCCAGCAGCTTGGAGTACCAGGCAGGGGGATACGAGCAGTACTTC. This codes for CASSLEYQAGGYEQYF.

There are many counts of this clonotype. The CDR3 bases are TGCGCCAGCAGTGAGTCATGGGGGGAAGCTTTCTTT. Encoded protein: CASSESWGEAFF. The gene calls are TRBV10-2 and TRBJ1-1, with D tentatively TRBD1 (5 bases). The ends were cut back, 0 bases at V and 8 bases at J, with 7 bases in the middle. CDR3 size: 12 residues. Germline-derived CDR1 and CDR2 are WSHSY and SAAADI.

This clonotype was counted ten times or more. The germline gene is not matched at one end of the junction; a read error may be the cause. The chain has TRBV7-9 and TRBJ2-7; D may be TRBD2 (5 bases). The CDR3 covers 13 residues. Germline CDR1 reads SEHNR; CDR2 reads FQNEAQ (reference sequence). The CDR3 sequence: CASSATGSYEQYF. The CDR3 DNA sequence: TGCGCCAGCAGTGCGACGGGATCCTACGAGCAGTACTTC.

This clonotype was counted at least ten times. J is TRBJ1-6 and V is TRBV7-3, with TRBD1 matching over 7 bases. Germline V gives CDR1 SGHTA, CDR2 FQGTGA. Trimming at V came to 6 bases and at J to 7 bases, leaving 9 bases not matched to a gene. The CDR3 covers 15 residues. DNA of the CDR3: TGTGCCAGCAGGTTAGCCGGGACAGCAAATTCACCCCTCCACTTT. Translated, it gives CASRLAGTANSPLHF.

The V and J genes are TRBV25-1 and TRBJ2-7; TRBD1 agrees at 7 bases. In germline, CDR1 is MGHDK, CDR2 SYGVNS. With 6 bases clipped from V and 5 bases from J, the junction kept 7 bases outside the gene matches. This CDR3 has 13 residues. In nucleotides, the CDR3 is TGTGCCAGCAGGGGAGACAGGGCGCACGAGCAGTACTTC. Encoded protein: CASRGDRAHEQYF.

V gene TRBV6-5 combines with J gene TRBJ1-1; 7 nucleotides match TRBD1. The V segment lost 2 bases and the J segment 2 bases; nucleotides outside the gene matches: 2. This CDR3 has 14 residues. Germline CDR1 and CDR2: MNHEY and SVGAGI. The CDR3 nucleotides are TGTGCCAGCAGTTACCGGACAGGCAACACTGAAGCTTTCTTT. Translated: CASSYRTGNTEAFF.

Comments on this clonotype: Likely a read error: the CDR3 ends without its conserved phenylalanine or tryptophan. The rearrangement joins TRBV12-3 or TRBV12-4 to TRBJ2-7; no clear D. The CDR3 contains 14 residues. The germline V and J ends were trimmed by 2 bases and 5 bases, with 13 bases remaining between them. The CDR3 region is CASSLRSGYHEQYS. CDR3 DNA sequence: TGTGCCAGCAGTTTAAGGTCAGGTTACCACGAGCAGTACTCC.

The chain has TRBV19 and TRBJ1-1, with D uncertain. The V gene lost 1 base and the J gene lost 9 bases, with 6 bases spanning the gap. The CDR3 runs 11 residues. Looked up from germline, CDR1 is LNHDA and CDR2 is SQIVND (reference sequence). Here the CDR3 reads CASSIGGKAFF. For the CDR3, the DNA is TGTGCCAGTAGTATAGGGGGAAAAGCTTTCTTT. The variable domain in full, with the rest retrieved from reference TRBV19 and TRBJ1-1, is DGGITQSPKYLFRKEGQNVTLSCEQNLNHDAMYWYRQDPGQGLRLIYYSQIVNDFQKGDIAEGYSVSREKKESFPLTVTSAQKNPTAFYLCASSIGGKAFFGQGTRLTVV.

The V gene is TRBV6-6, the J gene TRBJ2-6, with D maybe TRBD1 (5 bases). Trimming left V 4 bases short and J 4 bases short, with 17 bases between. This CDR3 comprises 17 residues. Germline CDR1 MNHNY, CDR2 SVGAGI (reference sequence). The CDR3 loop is CASSSASDNYGANVLTF. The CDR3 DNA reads TGTGCCAGCAGTTCCGCCTCGGACAATTACGGGGCCAACGTCCTGACTTTC.

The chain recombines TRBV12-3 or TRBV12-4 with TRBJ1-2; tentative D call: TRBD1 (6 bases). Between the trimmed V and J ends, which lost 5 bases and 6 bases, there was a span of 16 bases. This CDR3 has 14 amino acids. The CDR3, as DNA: TGTGCCAGCAGTCGGGTAGGGGGGAGCGATGGCTACACCTTC. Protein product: CASSRVGGSDGYTF.

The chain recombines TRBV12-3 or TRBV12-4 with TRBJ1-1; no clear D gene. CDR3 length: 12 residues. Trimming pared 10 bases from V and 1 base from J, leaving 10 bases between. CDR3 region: CATGVGNTEAFF. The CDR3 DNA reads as TGTGCCACTGGCGTGGGGAACACTGAAGCTTTCTTT.

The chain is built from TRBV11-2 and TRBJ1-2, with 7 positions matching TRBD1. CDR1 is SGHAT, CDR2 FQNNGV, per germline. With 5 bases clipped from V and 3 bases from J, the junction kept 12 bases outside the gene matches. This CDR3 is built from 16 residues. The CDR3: CASSQNMPDRDYGYTF. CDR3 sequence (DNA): TGTGCCAGCAGCCAAAATATGCCCGACAGGGACTATGGCTACACCTTC.

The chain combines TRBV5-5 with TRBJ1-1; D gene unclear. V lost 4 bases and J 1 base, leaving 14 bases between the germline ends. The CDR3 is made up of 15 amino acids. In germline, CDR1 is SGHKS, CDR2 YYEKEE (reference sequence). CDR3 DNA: TGTGCCAGCAGCCCCCCTTCAGTCTCGAACACTGAAGCTTTCTTT. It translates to CASSPPSVSNTEAFF.

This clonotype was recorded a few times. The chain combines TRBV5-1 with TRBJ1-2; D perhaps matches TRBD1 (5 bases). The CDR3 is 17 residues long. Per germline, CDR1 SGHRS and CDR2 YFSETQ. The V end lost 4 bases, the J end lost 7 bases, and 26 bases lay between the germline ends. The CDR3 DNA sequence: TGCGCCAGCAGCCCCGGATTACCCGGGCCCCGGGGCTCTGGCTACACCTTC. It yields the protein CASSPGLPGPRGSGYTF.

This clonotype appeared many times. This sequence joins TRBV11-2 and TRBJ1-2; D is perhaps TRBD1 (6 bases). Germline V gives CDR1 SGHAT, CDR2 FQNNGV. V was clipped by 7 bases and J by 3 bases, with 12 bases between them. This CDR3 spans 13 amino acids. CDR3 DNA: TGTGCCAGCAACTCACAGGGCGACTATGGCTACACCTTC. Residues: CASNSQGDYGYTF.

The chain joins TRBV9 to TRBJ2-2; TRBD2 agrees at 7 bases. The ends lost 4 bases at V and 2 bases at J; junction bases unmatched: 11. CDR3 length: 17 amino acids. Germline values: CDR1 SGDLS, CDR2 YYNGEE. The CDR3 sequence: CASSPWSGGSNTGELFF. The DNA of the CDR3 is TGTGCCAGCAGCCCCTGGTCGGGAGGCTCAAACACCGGGGAGCTGTTTTTT.

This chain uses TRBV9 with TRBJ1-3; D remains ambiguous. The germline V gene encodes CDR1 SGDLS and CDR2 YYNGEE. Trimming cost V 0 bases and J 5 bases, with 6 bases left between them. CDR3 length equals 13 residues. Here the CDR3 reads CASSVEGRNTIYF. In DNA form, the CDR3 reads TGTGCCAGCAGCGTAGAAGGGAGAAACACCATATATTTT. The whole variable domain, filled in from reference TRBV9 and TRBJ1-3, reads DSGVTQTPKHLITATGQRVTLRCSPRSGDLSVYWYQQSLDQGLQFLIQYYNGEERAKGNILERFSAQQFPDLHSELNLSSLELGDSALYFCASSVEGRNTIYFGEGSWLTVV.

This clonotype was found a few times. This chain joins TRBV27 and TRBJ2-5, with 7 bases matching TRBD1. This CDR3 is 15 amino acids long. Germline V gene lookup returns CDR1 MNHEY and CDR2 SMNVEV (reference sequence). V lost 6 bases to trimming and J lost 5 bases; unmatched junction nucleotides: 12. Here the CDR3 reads CASRPGTVRLETQYF. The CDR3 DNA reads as TGTGCCAGCAGACCCGGGACAGTCCGTTTGGAGACCCAGTACTTC.